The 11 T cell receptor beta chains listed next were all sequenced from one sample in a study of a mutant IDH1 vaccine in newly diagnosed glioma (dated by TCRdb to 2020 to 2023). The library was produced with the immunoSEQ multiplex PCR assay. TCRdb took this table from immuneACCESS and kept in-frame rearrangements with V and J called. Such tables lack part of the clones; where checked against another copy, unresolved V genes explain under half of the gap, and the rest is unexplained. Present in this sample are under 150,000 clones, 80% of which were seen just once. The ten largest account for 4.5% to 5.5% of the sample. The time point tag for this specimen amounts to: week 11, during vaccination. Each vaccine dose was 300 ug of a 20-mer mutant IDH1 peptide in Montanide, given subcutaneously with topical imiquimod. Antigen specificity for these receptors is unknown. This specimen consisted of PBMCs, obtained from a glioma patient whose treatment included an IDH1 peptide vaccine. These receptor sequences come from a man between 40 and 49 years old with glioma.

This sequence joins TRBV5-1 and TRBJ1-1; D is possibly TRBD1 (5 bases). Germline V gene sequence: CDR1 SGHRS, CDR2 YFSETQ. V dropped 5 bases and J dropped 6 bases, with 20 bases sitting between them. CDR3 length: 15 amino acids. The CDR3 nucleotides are TGCGCCAGCAGAATAACAGGTCCGTTTAAGTCTGAAGCTTTCTTT. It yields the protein CASRITGPFKSEAFF.

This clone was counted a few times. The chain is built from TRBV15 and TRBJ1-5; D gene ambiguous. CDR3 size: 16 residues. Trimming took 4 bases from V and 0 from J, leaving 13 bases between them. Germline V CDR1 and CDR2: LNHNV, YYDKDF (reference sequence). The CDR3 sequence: CATSTRIGYSNQPQHF. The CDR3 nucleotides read TGTGCCACCAGCACCCGGATTGGGTATAGCAATCAGCCCCAGCATTTT.

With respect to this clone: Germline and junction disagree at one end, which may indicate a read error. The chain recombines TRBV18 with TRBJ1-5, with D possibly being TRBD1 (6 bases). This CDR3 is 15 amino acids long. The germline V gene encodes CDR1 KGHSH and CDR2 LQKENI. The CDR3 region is CASSPQGKGNQPQHF. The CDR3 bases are TGTGCCAGCTCGCCACAGGGAAAGGGCAATCAGCCCCAGCATTTT.

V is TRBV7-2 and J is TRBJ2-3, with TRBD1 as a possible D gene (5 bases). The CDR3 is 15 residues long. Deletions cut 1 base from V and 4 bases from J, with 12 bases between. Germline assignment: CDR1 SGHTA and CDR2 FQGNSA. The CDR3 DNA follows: TGTGCCAGCAGCTTAGGCAGGGTCAAAGCAGATACGCAGTATTTT. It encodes CASSLGRVKADTQYF.

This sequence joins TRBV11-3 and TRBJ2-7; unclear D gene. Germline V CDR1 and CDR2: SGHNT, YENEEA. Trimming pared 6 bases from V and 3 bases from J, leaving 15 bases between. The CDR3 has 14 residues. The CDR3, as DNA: TGTGCCAGCAGGATAGCAGAGAACCTCTACGAGCAGTACTTC. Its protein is CASRIAENLYEQYF.

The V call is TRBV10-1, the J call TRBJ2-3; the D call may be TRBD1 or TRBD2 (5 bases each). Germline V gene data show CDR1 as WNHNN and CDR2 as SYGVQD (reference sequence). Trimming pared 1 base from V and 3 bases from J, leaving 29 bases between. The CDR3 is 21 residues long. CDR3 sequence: CASSECRWGCRILVGTDTQYF. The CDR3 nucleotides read TGCGCCAGCAGTGAGTGCCGTTGGGGGTGCCGCATTTTGGTCGGGACAGATACGCAGTATTTT.

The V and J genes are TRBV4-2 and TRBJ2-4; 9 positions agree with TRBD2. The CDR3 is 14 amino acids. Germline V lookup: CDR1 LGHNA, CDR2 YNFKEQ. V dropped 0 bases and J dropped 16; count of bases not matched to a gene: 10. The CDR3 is CASSQDGGSGSKYF. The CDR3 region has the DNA TGTGCCAGCAGCCAAGATGGGGGTAGCGGGAGCAAATACTTC.

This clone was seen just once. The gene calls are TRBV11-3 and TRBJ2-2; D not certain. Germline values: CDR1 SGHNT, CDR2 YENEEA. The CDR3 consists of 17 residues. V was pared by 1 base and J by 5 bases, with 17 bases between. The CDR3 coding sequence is TGTGCCAGCAGCTTAGGTCTGGTTGCCTTGGGGACCGGGGAGCTGTTTTTT. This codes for CASSLGLVALGTGELFF.

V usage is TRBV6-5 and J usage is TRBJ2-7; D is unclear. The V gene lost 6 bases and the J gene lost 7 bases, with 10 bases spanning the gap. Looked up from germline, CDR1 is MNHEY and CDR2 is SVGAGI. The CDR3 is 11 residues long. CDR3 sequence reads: CASRGLVEQYF. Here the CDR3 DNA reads TGTGCCAGCAGGGGGTTGGTGGAGCAGTACTTC.

The CDR3, as DNA: TGTGCCAGCAGCTTATCAGTAGGGGGGCGGGAGACCCAGTACTTC. This gives the protein CASSLSVGGRETQYF. The chain is built from TRBV11-2 and TRBJ2-5, with D perhaps TRBD1 or TRBD2 (6 bases each). This CDR3 has 15 amino acids. CDR1 is SGHAT, CDR2 FQNNGV, per germline. With 2 bases removed from V and 5 bases from J, the gap between germline ends came to 15 bases.

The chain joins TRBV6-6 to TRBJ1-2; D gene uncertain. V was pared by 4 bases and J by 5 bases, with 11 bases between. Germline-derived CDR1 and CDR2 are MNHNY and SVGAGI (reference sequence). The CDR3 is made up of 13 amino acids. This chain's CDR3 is CASSFSGSYGYTF. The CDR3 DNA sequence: TGTGCCAGCAGTTTTAGTGGGAGTTATGGCTACACCTTC.